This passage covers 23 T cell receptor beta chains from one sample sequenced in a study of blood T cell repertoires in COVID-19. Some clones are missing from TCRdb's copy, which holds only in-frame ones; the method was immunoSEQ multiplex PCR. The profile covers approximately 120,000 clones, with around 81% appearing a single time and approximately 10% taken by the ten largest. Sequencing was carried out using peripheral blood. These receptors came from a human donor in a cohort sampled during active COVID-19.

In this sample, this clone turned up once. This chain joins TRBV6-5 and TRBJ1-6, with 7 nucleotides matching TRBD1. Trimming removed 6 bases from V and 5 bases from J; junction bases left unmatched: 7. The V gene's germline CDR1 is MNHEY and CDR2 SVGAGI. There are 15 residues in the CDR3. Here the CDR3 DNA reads TGTGCCAGCAGCTTACAGGGGCCAAATAATTCACCCCTCCACTTT. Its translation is CASSLQGPNNSPLHF.

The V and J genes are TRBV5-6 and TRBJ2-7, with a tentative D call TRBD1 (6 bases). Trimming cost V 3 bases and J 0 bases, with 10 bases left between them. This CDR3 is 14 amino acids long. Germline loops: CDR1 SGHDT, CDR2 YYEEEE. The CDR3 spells CASSSSTGSYEQYF. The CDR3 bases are TGTGCCAGCAGCTCCTCGACAGGCTCCTACGAGCAGTACTTC.

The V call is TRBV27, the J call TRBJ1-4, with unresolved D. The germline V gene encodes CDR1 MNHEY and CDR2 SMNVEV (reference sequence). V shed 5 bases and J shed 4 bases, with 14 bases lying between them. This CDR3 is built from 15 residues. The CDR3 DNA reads TGTGCCAGCAGTCGAACCCAAATACTTAATGAAAAACTGTTTTTT. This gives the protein CASSRTQILNEKLFF.

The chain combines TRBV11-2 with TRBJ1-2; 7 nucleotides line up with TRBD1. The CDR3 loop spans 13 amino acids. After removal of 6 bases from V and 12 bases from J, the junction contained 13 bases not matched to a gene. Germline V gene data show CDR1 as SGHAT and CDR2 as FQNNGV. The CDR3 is CASRPATGHSHTF. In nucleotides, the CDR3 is TGTGCCAGCAGGCCAGCGACAGGGCACTCTCACACCTTC.

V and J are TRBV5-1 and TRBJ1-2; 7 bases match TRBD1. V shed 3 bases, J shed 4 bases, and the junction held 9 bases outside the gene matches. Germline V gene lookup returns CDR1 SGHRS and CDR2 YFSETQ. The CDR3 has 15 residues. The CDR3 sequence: CASSSDRDRLYGYTF. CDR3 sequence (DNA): TGCGCCAGCAGCTCCGACAGGGACCGGCTCTATGGCTACACCTTC.

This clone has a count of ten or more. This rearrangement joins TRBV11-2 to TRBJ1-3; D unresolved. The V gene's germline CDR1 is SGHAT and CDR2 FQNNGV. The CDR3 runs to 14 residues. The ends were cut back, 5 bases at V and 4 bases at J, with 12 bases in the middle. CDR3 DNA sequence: TGTGCCAGCAGCCACGAAGGGAGCGGAAACACCATATATTTT. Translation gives CASSHEGSGNTIYF.

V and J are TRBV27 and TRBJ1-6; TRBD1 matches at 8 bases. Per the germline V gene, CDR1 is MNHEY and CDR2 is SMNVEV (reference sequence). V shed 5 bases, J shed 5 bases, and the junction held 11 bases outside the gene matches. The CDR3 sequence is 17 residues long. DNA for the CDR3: TGTGCCAGCAGTCTGGCCGGGGGGACAGGCAATAATTCACCCCTCCACTTT. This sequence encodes CASSLAGGTGNNSPLHF.

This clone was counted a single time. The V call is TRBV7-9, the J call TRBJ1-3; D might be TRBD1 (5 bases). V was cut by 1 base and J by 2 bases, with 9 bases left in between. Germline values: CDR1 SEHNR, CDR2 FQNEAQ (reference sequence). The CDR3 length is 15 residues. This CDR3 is CASSLGSGPGNTIYF. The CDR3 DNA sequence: TGTGCCAGCAGCTTAGGATCAGGGCCTGGAAACACCATATATTTT.

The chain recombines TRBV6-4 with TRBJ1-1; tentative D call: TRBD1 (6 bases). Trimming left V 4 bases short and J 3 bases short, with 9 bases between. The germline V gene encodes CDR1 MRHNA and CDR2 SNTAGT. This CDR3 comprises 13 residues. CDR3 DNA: TGTGCCAGCAGTGGAGCAGGGGACACTGAAGCTTTCTTT. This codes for CASSGAGDTEAFF.

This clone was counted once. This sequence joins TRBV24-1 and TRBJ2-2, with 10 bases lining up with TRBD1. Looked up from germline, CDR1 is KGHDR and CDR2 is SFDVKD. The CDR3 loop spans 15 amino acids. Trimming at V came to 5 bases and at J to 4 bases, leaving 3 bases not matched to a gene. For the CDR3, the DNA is TGTGCCACCAGTGGGGACAGGGGTCCCACCGGGGAGCTGTTTTTT. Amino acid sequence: CATSGDRGPTGELFF.

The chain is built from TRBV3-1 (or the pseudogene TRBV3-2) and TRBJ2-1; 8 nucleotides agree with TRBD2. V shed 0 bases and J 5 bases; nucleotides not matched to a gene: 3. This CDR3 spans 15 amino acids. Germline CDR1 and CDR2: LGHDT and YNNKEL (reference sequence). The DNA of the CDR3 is TGTGCCAGCAGCCAAGAAGCGGGGGCCCACAATGAGCAGTTCTTC. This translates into CASSQEAGAHNEQFF.

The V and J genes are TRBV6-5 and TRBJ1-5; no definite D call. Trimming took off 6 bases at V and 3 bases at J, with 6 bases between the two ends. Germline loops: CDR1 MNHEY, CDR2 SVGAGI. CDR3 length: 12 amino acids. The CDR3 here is CASSRPNQPQHF. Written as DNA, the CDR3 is TGTGCCAGCAGCAGGCCCAATCAGCCCCAGCATTTT.

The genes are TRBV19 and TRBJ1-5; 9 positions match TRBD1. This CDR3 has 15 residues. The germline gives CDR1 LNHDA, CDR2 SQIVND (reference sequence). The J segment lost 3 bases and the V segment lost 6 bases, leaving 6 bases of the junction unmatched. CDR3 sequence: CASRMGQGTNQPQHF. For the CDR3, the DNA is TGTGCCAGTAGAATGGGACAGGGCACCAATCAGCCCCAGCATTTT.

The CDR3 loop reads CAWGSGGYGYTF. For the CDR3, the DNA is TGTGCCTGGGGTTCAGGGGGCTATGGCTACACCTTC. The chain combines TRBV30 with TRBJ1-2, with TRBD1 matching 7 bases. This CDR3 has 12 residues. Germline assignment: CDR1 GTSNPN and CDR2 SVGIG (reference sequence). V shed 5 bases, J shed 4 bases, and the junction held 4 bases outside the gene matches.

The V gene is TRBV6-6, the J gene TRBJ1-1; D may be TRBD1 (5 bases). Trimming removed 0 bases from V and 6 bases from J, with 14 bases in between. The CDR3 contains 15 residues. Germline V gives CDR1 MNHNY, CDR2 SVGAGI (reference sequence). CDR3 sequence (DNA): TGTGCCAGCAGTTACTCTCAGGGAGCGGGGGCTGAAGCTTTCTTT. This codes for CASSYSQGAGAEAFF.

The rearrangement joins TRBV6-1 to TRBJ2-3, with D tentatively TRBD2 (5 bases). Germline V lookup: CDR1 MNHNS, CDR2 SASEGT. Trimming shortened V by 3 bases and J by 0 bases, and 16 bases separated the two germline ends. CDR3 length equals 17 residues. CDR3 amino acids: CASSDQWNRGSTDTQYF. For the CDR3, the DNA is TGTGCCAGCAGTGACCAATGGAATCGGGGTAGCACAGATACGCAGTATTTT.

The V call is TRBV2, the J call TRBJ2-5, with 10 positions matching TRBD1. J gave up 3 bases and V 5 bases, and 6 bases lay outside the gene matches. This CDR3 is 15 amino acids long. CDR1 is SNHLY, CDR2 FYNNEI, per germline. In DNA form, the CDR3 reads TGTGCCAGCAGTTCGCCCGGGACAGGGGAAGAGACCCAGTACTTC. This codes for CASSSPGTGEETQYF.

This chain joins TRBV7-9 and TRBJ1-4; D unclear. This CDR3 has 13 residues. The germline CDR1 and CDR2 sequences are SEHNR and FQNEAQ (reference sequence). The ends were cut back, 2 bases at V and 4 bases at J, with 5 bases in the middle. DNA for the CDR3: TGTGCCAGCAGCTTAAACTTTAATGAAAAACTGTTTTTT. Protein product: CASSLNFNEKLFF.

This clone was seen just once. The CDR3 sequence is CASSSHTAYEQYF. The CDR3 DNA reads TGTGCCAGCAGTTCCCACACAGCCTACGAGCAGTACTTC. This chain links TRBV12-3 or TRBV12-4 with TRBJ2-7; D call uncertain. Trimming cost V 4 bases and J 2 bases, with 9 bases left between them. This CDR3 has 13 amino acids.

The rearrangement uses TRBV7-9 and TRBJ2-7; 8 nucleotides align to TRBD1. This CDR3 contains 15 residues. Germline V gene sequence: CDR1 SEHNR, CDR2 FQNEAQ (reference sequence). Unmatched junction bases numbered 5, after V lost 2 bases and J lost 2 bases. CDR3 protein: CASSLIQGAPYEQYF. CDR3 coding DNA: TGTGCCAGCAGCTTAATCCAGGGGGCCCCCTACGAGCAGTACTTC.

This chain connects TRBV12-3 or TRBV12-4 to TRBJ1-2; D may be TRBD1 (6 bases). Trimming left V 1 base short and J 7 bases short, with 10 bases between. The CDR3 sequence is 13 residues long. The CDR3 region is CASSLGQGTGYTF. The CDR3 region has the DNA TGTGCCAGCAGTTTAGGGCAGGGGACTGGCTACACCTTC.

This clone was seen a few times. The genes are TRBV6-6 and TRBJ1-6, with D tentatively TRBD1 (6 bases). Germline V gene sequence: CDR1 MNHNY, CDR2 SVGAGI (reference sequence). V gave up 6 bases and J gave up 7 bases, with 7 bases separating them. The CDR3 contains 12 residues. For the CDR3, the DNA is TGTGCCAGCAGAACAGGGAATTCACCCCTCCACTTT. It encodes CASRTGNSPLHF.

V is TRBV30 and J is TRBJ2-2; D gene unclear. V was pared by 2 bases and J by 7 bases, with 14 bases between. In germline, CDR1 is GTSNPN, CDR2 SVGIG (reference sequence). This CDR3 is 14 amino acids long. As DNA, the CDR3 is TGTGCCTGGAGTTTTACAGAGCAAGGCGGGGAGCTGTTTTTT. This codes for CAWSFTEQGGELFF.